This TCR beta chain was recorded in a study of blood T cell repertoires in COVID-19. At the level of the study: Acute and convalescent COVID-19 specimens originated in the United States, Italy and Spain.

Trimming pared 4 bases from V and 0 bases from J, leaving 16 bases between. This CDR3 spans 18 amino acids. Per the germline V gene, CDR1 is SNHLY and CDR2 is FYNNEI. Only in-frame clones appear in the TCRdb table, and some are missing; sequencing was by immunoSEQ multiplex PCR. The top ten clones hold 3% to 3.5% of a sample with some 150,000 clones, 85% to 90% of them seen once. This TCR was recovered from a woman between 55 and 75 years old with active COVID-19. The specimen sequenced was peripheral blood. The gene calls are TRBV2 and TRBJ2-6; TRBD2 is a possible D gene (5 bases). The CDR3 loop is CASSVRGNHFSGANVLTF. DNA of the CDR3: TGTGCCAGCAGTGTTAGAGGGAACCATTTCTCTGGGGCCAACGTCCTGACTTTC.